The 15 T cell receptor beta chains in this list originate from one sample, sequenced in a study of post-analysis software for immune sequencing data (dated by TCRdb to the mid-2010s). These TCRs are of unknown antigen specificity. Study-wide conclusions, independent of this receptor: Patients showed significantly higher frequencies than controls for five TRBV segments, among them TRBV5-6, TRBV5-1 and TRBV20-1.

Libraries were constructed by PCR. Instrument used: Illumina HiSeq 2500. To reduce PCR and sequencing biases, unique molecular identifiers were incorporated into the TCR beta cDNA libraries. The public sequencing data were trimmed at Q25 with fastp and processed into clonotypes with MiXCR by TCRdb, which kept only in-frame beta chains. Duplicate CDR3 protein sequences are folded into a single record with the most common DNA and genes. The sample yields hundreds of thousands of distinct CDR3 sequences; 25% to 30% were counted once. Jointly, the top ten make up roughly 0.57% of the sample. Input material: blood. Receptors were obtained from a girl between 5 and 17 years old with multiple sclerosis.

The chain carries TRBV13 and TRBJ2-1, with 13 positions matching TRBD2. The germline CDR1 and CDR2 sequences are PRHDT and FYEKMQ (reference sequence). The CDR3 runs 16 residues. With 5 bases clipped from V and 6 bases from J, the junction kept 7 bases outside the gene matches. As DNA, the CDR3 is TGTGCCAGCAGCACGGATACTAGCGGGGGGGCCAATGAGCAGTTCTTC. This gives the protein CASSTDTSGGANEQFF.

A remark on this clonotype: A read error is possible here, since a much larger clone lies one base away. This chain links TRBV9 with TRBJ2-1; 8 bases line up with TRBD2. The DNA end is more similar to TRBJ2-7, so the J call may be wrong. The CDR3 runs to 15 residues. Germline V lookup: CDR1 SGDLS, CDR2 YYNGEE. The CDR3 spells CASSVSGSEYNEQYF. For the CDR3, the DNA is TGTGCCAGCAGTGTAAGCGGGAGCGAATACAATGAGCAGTACTTC.

Regarding this clonotype: An end of the junction does not agree with germline; a read error may underlie this. The chain carries TRBV20-1 and TRBJ1-1; D not certain. Germline V gene data show CDR1 as DFQATT and CDR2 as SNEGSKA (reference sequence). CDR3 length equals 13 residues. In DNA, the CDR3 is TGCAGTGCTAGAGATAGCAAGAACACAGAAGCTTTCTTT. It is translated as CSARDSKNTEAFF.

This rearrangement joins TRBV6-2 or TRBV6-3 to TRBJ2-4, with 11 bases that match TRBD2. The V and J ends lost 5 bases and 0 bases, in that order; junction bases with no gene match: 9. The germline CDR1 and CDR2 sequences are MNHEY and SVGEGT. The CDR3 loop spans 18 amino acids. The CDR3 coding sequence is TGTGCCAGCAGTCACTATGGGACTAGCGGCTTAGCCAAAAACATTCAGTACTTC. Protein sequence: CASSHYGTSGLAKNIQYF.

This clonotype was picked up many times. The V call is TRBV29-1, the J call TRBJ2-1; 11 bases align to TRBD2. Trimming took 4 bases from V and 3 from J; bases not matched to a gene: 8. There are 16 residues in the CDR3. The germline V gene encodes CDR1 SQVTM and CDR2 ANQGSEA. The CDR3 protein is CSVGRLAGSGYNEQFF. The CDR3 DNA follows: TGCAGCGTTGGTCGACTAGCGGGATCTGGCTACAATGAGCAGTTCTTC.

About this clonotype: A read error may be the cause here, since a much bigger clone is one base away. This chain joins TRBV20-1 and TRBJ2-7; D gene uncertain. The tail of the sequence fits TRBJ2-5 better, so the J call may be wrong. Germline V gene lookup returns CDR1 DFQATT and CDR2 SNEGSKA (reference sequence). The CDR3 spans 13 residues. The CDR3 loop reads CSVRDTQKATQYF. The CDR3 DNA follows: TGCAGTGTTAGAGATACCCAAAAAGCGACCCAGTACTTC.

The chain carries TRBV20-1 and TRBJ2-3; D is possibly TRBD2 (5 bases). CDR1 is DFQATT, CDR2 SNEGSKA, per germline (reference sequence). Trimming shortened V by 0 bases and J by 6 bases, and 16 bases separated the two germline ends. This CDR3 is 15 amino acids long. The CDR3 is CSARDRSGSWDTQYF. The CDR3 coding sequence is TGCAGTGCTAGAGATCGGTCGGGGTCGTGGGATACGCAGTATTTT.

The rearrangement links TRBV20-1 to TRBJ2-3, with D perhaps matching TRBD2 (6 bases). The CDR3 consists of 15 residues. Germline CDR1 reads DFQATT; CDR2 reads SNEGSKA (reference sequence). Trimming cost V 4 bases and J 6 bases, with 20 bases left between them. The chain's CDR3 is CSATILAAWRDTQYF. For the CDR3, the DNA is TGCAGTGCTACCATCTTAGCGGCATGGCGCGATACGCAGTATTTT.

This clonotype was detected only a few times. This rearrangement joins TRBV19 to TRBJ2-5, with D possibly called TRBD1 or TRBD2 (5 bases each). Germline CDR1 and CDR2: LNHDA and SQIVND (reference sequence). V gave up 3 bases and J gave up 2 bases, with 10 bases separating them. The CDR3 contains 14 residues. DNA for the CDR3: TGTGCCAGTAGTATCGGGACGGCGCAAGAGACCCAGTACTTC. Its protein product is CASSIGTAQETQYF.

This clonotype has only a few counts. The genes are TRBV27 and TRBJ1-2; D possibly corresponds to TRBD1 (5 bases). Germline CDR1 MNHEY, CDR2 SMNVEV (reference sequence). V lost 5 bases to trimming and J lost 8 bases, with 15 bases between them. CDR3 size: 13 residues. The CDR3 spells CASSPNGGKGYTF. DNA for the CDR3: TGTGCCAGCAGTCCGAACGGGGGAAAGGGCTACACCTTC.

V usage is TRBV6-6 and J usage is TRBJ2-1; the D gene is possibly TRBD2 (6 bases). CDR1 is MNHNY, CDR2 SVGAGI, per germline (reference sequence). The CDR3 contains 15 residues. V lost 11 bases and J lost 2, with 19 bases in between. The chain's CDR3 is CAAAPGEATYNEQFF. The DNA of the CDR3 is TGTGCCGCTGCCCCGGGGGAGGCCACCTACAATGAGCAGTTCTTC.

This clonotype was picked up a small number of times. One junction end disagrees with the germline gene, perhaps due to a read error. The gene calls are TRBV12-3 or TRBV12-4 and TRBJ2-7, with 9 bases that match TRBD1. The CDR3 totals 16 residues. CDR3 in DNA: TGTGCCAGCAATTTATTGGGACAGGGTAGTAAGAACGAGCAGTACTTC. Translating it yields CASNLLGQGSKNEQYF.

The J gene is TRBJ2-3, the V gene TRBV6-5, with a possible D match to TRBD1 (6 bases). V shed 7 bases and J shed 0 bases, with 14 bases lying between them. The CDR3 runs 15 residues. Germline lookup yields CDR1 MNHEY and CDR2 SVGAGI. The CDR3 DNA follows: TGTGCCAGCACTCTGGACAGTTTTAGCACAGATACGCAGTATTTT. Residues: CASTLDSFSTDTQYF.

V and J are TRBV5-1 and TRBJ1-2; 7 positions match TRBD1. Trimming at V came to 3 bases and at J to 4 bases, leaving 6 bases not matched to a gene. This CDR3 is 14 amino acids long. Per germline, CDR1 SGHRS and CDR2 YFSETQ. The CDR3, as DNA: TGCGCCAGCAGCTATGACAGGGCGGGCTATGGCTACACCTTC. Translated, it gives CASSYDRAGYGYTF.

The V gene is TRBV14, the J gene TRBJ1-6; D is unclear. CDR3 length: 12 amino acids. Trimming stripped 4 bases from V and 8 bases from J, with 6 bases between. CDR1 and CDR2 (germline): SGHDN, FVKESK. The CDR3 DNA follows: TGTGCCAGCAGCCGACGGCATTCACCCCTCCACTTT. Amino acids: CASSRRHSPLHF.